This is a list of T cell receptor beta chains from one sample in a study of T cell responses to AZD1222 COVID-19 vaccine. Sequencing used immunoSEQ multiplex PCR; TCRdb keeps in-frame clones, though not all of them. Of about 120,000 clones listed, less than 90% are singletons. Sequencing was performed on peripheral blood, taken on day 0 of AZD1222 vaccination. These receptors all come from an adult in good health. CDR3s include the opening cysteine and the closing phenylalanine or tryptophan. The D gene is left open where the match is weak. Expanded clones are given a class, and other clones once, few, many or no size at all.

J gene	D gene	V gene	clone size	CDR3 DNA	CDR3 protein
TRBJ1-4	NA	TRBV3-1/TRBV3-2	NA	TGTGCCAGCAGCCCAGTACGGGGGACCAGGAATGAAAAACTGTTTTTT	CASSPVRGTRNEKLFF
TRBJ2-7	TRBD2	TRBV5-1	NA	TGCGCCAGCAGCGCCAGAACCGGGACTAGCGGGGCCTTC	CASSARTGTSGAF
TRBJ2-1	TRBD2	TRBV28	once	TGTGCCAGCAGTGGCGGGACTAGCGGGAGAACTGATGAGCAGTTCTTC	CASSGGTSGRTDEQFF
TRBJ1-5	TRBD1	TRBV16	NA	TGTGCCAGCAGCCCGGGACAGGGGGCGGTAGGCAATCAGCCCCAGCATTTT	CASSPGQGAVGNQPQHF
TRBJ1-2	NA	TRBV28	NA	TGTGCCAGCGCGCGGCCCAACTATGGCTACACCTTC	CASARPNYGYTF
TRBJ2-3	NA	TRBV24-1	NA	TGTGCCACCAGTGATTCGGGACGGGCTCCAGATACGCAGTATTTT	CATSDSGRAPDTQYF
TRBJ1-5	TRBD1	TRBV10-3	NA	TGTGCCATCAGACGGGACAGGGGGCAGGATCAGCCCCAGCATTTT	CAIRRDRGQDQPQHF
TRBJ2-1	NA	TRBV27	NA	TGTGCCAGCAGTTTATCGAGGATCGATGAGCAGTTCTTC	CASSLSRIDEQFF
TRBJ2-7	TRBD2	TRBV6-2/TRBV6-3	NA	TGTGCCAGCAGCGACGGGACTATGGCCTACGAGCAGTACTTC	CASSDGTMAYEQYF
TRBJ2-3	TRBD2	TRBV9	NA	TGTGCCAGCAGCGTAGTTTCCAGCGGGAGTACAGATACGCAGTATTTT	CASSVVSSGSTDTQYF